This T cell receptor (beta chain) was identified in a study of blood T cell repertoires in COVID-19. As for the study in general: COVID-19 samples collected from the United States, Italy and Spain covered acute and convalescent phases. PBMCs, B-cell-depleted T cells, or T cells provided the cDNA or gDNA that made up the material.

Per the original methods: Estimates of nucleated cell counts were drawn from the amplification of reference gene primers. TCRdb's copy holds only in-frame clones and misses some; the assay was immunoSEQ multiplex PCR. That table gives V, J and clone size, and the DNA gave D and trimming. The sample includes 30,000 to 35,000 clones, roughly 86% of them seen just once. The CDR3 has 16 residues. The germline V gene encodes CDR1 LNHNV and CDR2 YYDKDF (reference sequence). The germline V and J ends were trimmed by 0 bases and 2 bases, with 11 bases remaining between them. This clone showed up just once. The chain carries TRBV15 and TRBJ2-1; the D gene is possibly TRBD1 (7 bases). The sequence was collected from a man in his sixties or seventies with acute or convalescent COVID-19. Source material: peripheral blood. The CDR3 spells CATSRDRGATYNEQFF. CDR3 DNA sequence: TGTGCCACCAGCAGAGACAGGGGGGCCACCTACAATGAGCAGTTCTTC.